At least ten counts were recorded for the clone carrying this TCR beta chain. Its antigen is not identified. The V segment lost 0 bases and the J segment 4 bases; nucleotides outside the gene matches: 4. The CDR3 is 16 residues long. Germline lookup yields CDR1 MNHNY and CDR2 SVGAGI (reference sequence). This sample is part of a study of T cells after yellow fever vaccination. Points from the study as a whole: The secondary T-cell response peaked on day 5, not day 15, but was weaker. Relatively few clonotypes were ones that appeared in both CD4 and CD8 compartments. Contaminants from the bulk population, in the form of abundant clonotypes, could be found in FACS-sorted repertoires.

5'RACE template switching produced TCR cDNA carrying a universal primer site and UMIs. TCRdb recomputed calls from the 5' RACE reads with MiXCR, one row per CDR3 protein. The sample yields some 340,000 distinct CDR3 sequences, about 10% seen once. This clonotype was sampled from a man aged 18 to 30 who received the YFV17D yellow fever vaccine. Here the sequenced sample was CD4+ T cells sorted from PBMCs, taken 45 days after the yellow fever booster vaccination. V usage is TRBV6-6 and J usage is TRBJ2-1; 9 nucleotides agree with TRBD2. CDR3 region: CASSYSGLAPYNEQFF. CDR3 nucleotides: TGTGCCAGCAGTTACTCTGGACTAGCGCCGTACAATGAGCAGTTCTTC.